This T cell receptor beta chain was identified in a study of blood T cell repertoires in COVID-19. Trimming cost V 1 base and J 9 bases, with 11 bases left between them. This CDR3 comprises 14 residues. In germline, CDR1 is SGDLS, CDR2 YYNGEE. In the authors' methods: How many nucleated cells were present was estimated from reference gene primer amplification. Measured with immunoSEQ multiplex PCR; TCRdb has only the in-frame clones, and not every one. The DNA was the basis for D and trimming; V, J and clone size are from that table. The sample yields about 300,000 clones, about 90% seen once. Participants were aged about 18 to 90 years, lived in about two dozen US areas, and enrolled virtually. Donors were grouped by their self-reported clinical history.

Sequenced input: PBMCs or T cells enriched from blood (not recorded which). The chain carries TRBV9 and TRBJ1-6; TRBD1 might be the D (5 bases). The receptor's source is a woman aged 45-65 years who had been exposed to COVID-19. CDR3 loop: CASSVQGSGSPLHF. Here the CDR3 DNA reads TGTGCCAGCAGCGTACAGGGATCCGGTTCACCCCTCCACTTT.